This T cell receptor (beta chain) is from a study of T cell responses to AZD1222 COVID-19 vaccine. Only in-frame clones appear in the TCRdb table, and some are missing; sequencing was by immunoSEQ multiplex PCR. Among some 150,000 clones listed, approximately 85% were seen once. This CDR3 has 14 residues. V lost 2 bases to trimming and J lost 3 bases, with 10 bases between them. CDR1 is SGHTA and CDR2 is FQGNSA in the germline V gene. Study-level results: The number of AZD1222 recipients seropositive at baseline was only five to seven. Reports say nearly half of spike-specific TCRs go after unmutated variant regions. Repertoire sampling happened only post peak T cell response.

About this clone itself: Its antigen remains unknown.

The origin of this receptor is an adult who received the MenACWY meningococcal vaccine as a control. Sequenced material: peripheral blood, taken 28 days after the second dose of the MenACWY control vaccine. The chain recombines TRBV7-2 with TRBJ1-1, with no clear D. DNA for the CDR3: TGTGCCAGCAGCTTAATAGGGAGCTACACTGAAGCTTTCTTT. Translation gives CASSLIGSYTEAFF.